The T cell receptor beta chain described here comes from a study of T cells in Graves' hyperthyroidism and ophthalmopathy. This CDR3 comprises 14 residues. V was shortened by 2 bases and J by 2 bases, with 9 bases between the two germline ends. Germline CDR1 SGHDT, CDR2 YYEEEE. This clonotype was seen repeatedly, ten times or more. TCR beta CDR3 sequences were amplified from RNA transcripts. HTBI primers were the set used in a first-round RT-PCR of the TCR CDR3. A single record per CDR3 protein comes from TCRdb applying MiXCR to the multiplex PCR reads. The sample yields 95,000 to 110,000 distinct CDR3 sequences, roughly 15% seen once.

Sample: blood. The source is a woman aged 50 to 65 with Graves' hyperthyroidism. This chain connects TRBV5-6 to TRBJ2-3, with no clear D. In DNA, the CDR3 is TGTGCCAGCAGCTTAAACCAGCTCACAGATACGCAGTATTTT. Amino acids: CASSLNQLTDTQYF.